This T cell receptor (beta chain) stems from a study of blood T cells in healthy people across ages. As for the study in general: There was about one barcoded beta molecule captured by template switching per two T cells. The study, taken as a whole, reports: Greater diversity and more naive CD4+ cells were seen in long-lived donors than in aged donors.

PCR was performed a second time for about 7 to 12 cycles using a sample-barcoded 5' primer and a J-beta primer mix. The template-switch adaptor was a 5' adaptor with 12 random nucleotides. It tagged each cDNA molecule. TCRdb processed the 5' RACE reads anew with MiXCR; each CDR3 protein has one entry. Here the sample spans around 1,000,000 distinct CDR3 sequences, less than 45% being singletons. The CDR3 has 14 residues. The germline gives CDR1 SGHRS, CDR2 YFSETQ. This clonotype was seen more than once but under ten times. No antigen is known for it. This sequence joins TRBV5-1 and TRBJ1-1; 8 bases match TRBD1. This clonotype originated in a man aged 18 to 30 in good health. Sequences were obtained from blood. The CDR3 region is CNNSYDRGNTEAFF. Here the CDR3 DNA reads TGCAACAACAGCTATGACAGGGGGAACACTGAAGCTTTCTTT.